A selection of T cell receptor beta chains follows, all from one sample in a study of OX40 agonist ivuxolimab in advanced cancers. The table came from immunoSEQ multiplex PCR; TCRdb's copy has only in-frame clones and leaves some out. The sample lists under 80,000 clones, about 89% seen once, with roughly 0.68% in the top ten. The source was CD4+ or CD8+ T cells sorted from blood, collected in a trial of the OX40 agonist ivuxolimab. These TCRs come from an adult with an advanced solid tumor such as melanoma, head and neck, liver or kidney cancer. The CDR3 runs from the conserved cysteine through the conserved F or W. D genes are given only for firm matches. Clone size is not always given. Where it is, it says once, few, many or a class for expanded clones.

>TRBV5-1|-|TRBD2|TRBJ2-1
TGCGCCAGCAGCTTGGCTACTAGCGGGAGTAGGGGTGAGCAGTTCTTC
CASSLATSGSRGEQFF
>TRBV7-3|-|TRBD1|TRBJ2-7
TGTGCCAGCAGCCCCCGGACAGGGGGTGCCGAGCAGTACTTC
CASSPRTGGAEQYF
>TRBV25-1|-|TRBD1|TRBJ1-2
TGTGCCAGCAGTATAGGGACAGGGAATGGCGGCTACACCTTC
CASSIGTGNGGYTF
>TRBV5-1|-|-|TRBJ2-1
TGCGCCAGCAATGCGGGGGCGGGAAGCTACAATGAGCAGTTCTTC
CASNAGAGSYNEQFF
>TRBV30|-|-|TRBJ2-7
TGTGCCTGGACTGAGGACGTCAGGTACGAGCAGTACTTC
CAWTEDVRYEQYF
>TRBV19|-|TRBD2|TRBJ2-1
TGTGCCAGTACAGCGGGGGGCAATGAGCAGTTCTTC
CASTAGGNEQFF
>TRBV6-1|-|-|TRBJ2-3
TGTGCCAGCACTTCGACCCTGGGGTCGCAGTATTTT
CASTSTLGSQYF
>TRBV28|-|-|TRBJ1-3
TGTGCCAGCCGGGGAGGACGGCCCTCTGGAAACACCATATATTTT
CASRGGRPSGNTIYF
>TRBV4-1|-|TRBD2|TRBJ2-1
TGCGCCAGCAGCCAAGATCTAAGCGGGAGGTCGGATGAGCAGTTCTTC
CASSQDLSGRSDEQFF
>TRBV28|-|TRBD1|TRBJ1-5
TGTGCCAGCAGGTGGGACAGCTCACAGCCCCAGCATTTT
CASRWDSSQPQHF
>TRBV10-1|-|-|TRBJ1-4
TGCGCCAGCAGTCCAGAAGGAAGTGAAAAACTGTTTTTT
CASSPEGSEKLFF
>TRBV7-2|-|-|TRBJ2-5
TGTGCCAGCAGCCCGGCGCGTCAAGAGACCCAGTACTTC
CASSPARQETQYF
>TRBV7-9|-|-|TRBJ1-2
TGTGCCAGCAGCCCCGGTGGGCAGGGACTCTATGGCTACACCTTC
CASSPGGQGLYGYTF
>TRBV7-6|-|-|TRBJ1-1
TGTGCCAGCAGCTTGACAGCCTCTACTACTGAAGCTTTCTTT
CASSLTASTTEAFF
>TRBV5-4|-|TRBD2|TRBJ2-2
TGTGCCAGCAGCCACATGACTAGCGGGCCCACCGGGGAGCTGTTTTTT
CASSHMTSGPTGELFF
>TRBV9|-|-|TRBJ1-1
TGTGCCAGCAGCGCTGGTATAAGGGAAGCTTTCTTT
CASSAGIREAFF
>TRBV29-1|-|-|TRBJ2-7
TGCAGCGTTCGACAGTCCTACGAGCAGTACTTC
CSVRQSYEQYF
>TRBV15|-|TRBD2|TRBJ2-7
TGTGCCACCAGCAGACCCACTAGCGGGAGCTCCTACGAGCAGTACTTC
CATSRPTSGSSYEQYF
>TRBV5-1|once|-|TRBJ1-3
TGCGCCAGCAGCAGCTCGACAGGCTCTGGAAACACCATATATTTT
CASSSSTGSGNTIYF
>TRBV10-3|few|-|TRBJ1-6
TGTGCCATCAGTGAGGTCCAGGCGAATTCACCCCTCCACTTT
CAISEVQANSPLHF
>TRBV7-2|once|TRBD2|TRBJ2-5
TGTGCCAGCAGCTTAGGTCTAGCGGGGAAATTTGAGACCCAGTACTTC
CASSLGLAGKFETQYF
>TRBV7-2|few|TRBD1|TRBJ1-5
TGTGCCAGCAGCACAGGACAGGGAGGTCAGCCCCAGCATTTT
CASSTGQGGQPQHF
>TRBV9|-|TRBD2|TRBJ2-1
TGTGCCAGCAGCGCCGGACTAGCGGGAGAGTCCTACAATGAGCAGTTCTTC
CASSAGLAGESYNEQFF
>TRBV7-2|-|-|TRBJ2-5
TGTGCCAGCAGCGCGGGACTGCAAGAGACCCAGTACTTC
CASSAGLQETQYF
>TRBV18|-|-|TRBJ1-1
TGTGCCAGCTCACCACAGGGCAGAAACACTGAAGCTTTCTTT
CASSPQGRNTEAFF
>TRBV19|-|-|TRBJ1-3
TGTGCCAGTAGTTCCCTCGGAGGAGGCTCTGGAAACACCATATATTTT
CASSSLGGGSGNTIYF
>TRBV28|-|-|TRBJ2-5
TGTGCCAGCAGTTTGTTGGGGGTAGAGACCCAGTACTTC
CASSLLGVETQYF
>TRBV10-3|-|-|TRBJ1-2
TGTGCCATCAGTGCGGGGGAGGGGTATGGCTACACCTTC
CAISAGEGYGYTF
>TRBV5-6|-|-|TRBJ2-1
TGTGCCAGCATGCGTCGGCGCTACAATGAGCAGTTCTTC
CASMRRRYNEQFF
>TRBV29-1|-|-|TRBJ2-5
TGCAGCGTTGGGGGCCGGGCTACCTTGGTGGGGACCCAGTACTTC
CSVGGRATLVGTQYF
>TRBV19|-|TRBD1|TRBJ1-5
TGTGCCAGCCTGGGGGACAGGGGGGAATATAGCAATCAGCCCCAGCATTTT
CASLGDRGEYSNQPQHF
>TRBV10-3|-|TRBD1|TRBJ2-5
TGTGCCATCAGTGGCAGGGGGGAGACCCAGTACTTC
CAISGRGETQYF
>TRBV30|-|TRBD1|TRBJ1-2
TGTGCCTGGAGGTTCACAGGGGCAAACTATGGCTACACCTTC
CAWRFTGANYGYTF
>TRBV4-2|-|TRBD1|TRBJ2-2
TGTGCCAGCAGCCCCACGGACAGGGAGCGGGAGCTGTTTTTT
CASSPTDRERELFF
>TRBV2|-|-|TRBJ2-5
TGTGCCAGCAGTGACACGGGACTGCAAGAGGCCCAGTACTTC
CASSDTGLQEAQYF
>TRBV6-5|-|-|TRBJ2-3
TGTGCCAGCAGGACCCAGGGCCAACGGGCAGATACGCAGTATTTT
CASRTQGQRADTQYF
>TRBV18|once|TRBD2|TRBJ2-3
TGTGCCAGCTCACCAGGACTAGCGGGAGATACGCAGTATTTT
CASSPGLAGDTQYF
>TRBV28|-|-|TRBJ2-7
TGTGCCAGCAGTTTTGGTGGCCTTCCATCTTCCTTC
CASSFGGLPSSF
>TRBV11-2|-|-|TRBJ2-3
TGTGCCAGCAGCTTAGCTGGGGGCGCGGCAGATACGCAGTATTTT
CASSLAGGAADTQYF
>TRBV14|-|-|TRBJ1-6
TGTGCCAGCAGCCAGGACCGGGGCACGCCCCTCCACTTT
CASSQDRGTPLHF
>TRBV11-2|once|-|TRBJ2-1
TGTGCCAGCAGCAAGAAGTCCGGACAGAGCTACAATGAGCAGTTCTTC
CASSKKSGQSYNEQFF
>TRBV19|once|TRBD2|TRBJ2-1
TGTGCCAGTAGTATACGGCCCCATAGCGGGGGGGCGAATGAGCAGTTCTTC
CASSIRPHSGGANEQFF
>TRBV5-1|-|-|TRBJ1-1
TGCGCCAGCAGCGGCGGGGGGGACACTGAAGCTTTCTTT
CASSGGGDTEAFF
>TRBV4-1|-|-|TRBJ2-5
TGCGCCAGCAGCCAAGTAAATATGGGGTTCAGAGGATGGGAGACCCAGTACTTC
CASSQVNMGFRGWETQYF
>TRBV6-5|-|-|TRBJ1-5
TGTGCCAGCAGTTACGGGCAGGGCTTCGGGCCCCAGCATTTT
CASSYGQGFGPQHF
>TRBV5-4|-|-|TRBJ1-3
TGTGCCAGCAGCTCCGGGACGACAACCGCTGGAAACACCATATATTTT
CASSSGTTTAGNTIYF
>TRBV5-1|-|-|TRBJ1-4
TGCGCCAGCAGCTCTGGCTTAAATGAAAAACTGTTTTTT
CASSSGLNEKLFF
>TRBV5-1|-|TRBD1|TRBJ1-1
TGCGCCAGCAGCTATAGGGGGCTGTACACTGAAGCTTTCTTT
CASSYRGLYTEAFF
>TRBV6-5|-|-|TRBJ1-2
TGTGCCAGCAGTTCCCGTCGACAGTATGGCTACACCTTC
CASSSRRQYGYTF
>TRBV6-1|-|-|TRBJ1-2
TGTGCCAGCAGTGAAGCGCAGGATAATAGGGGCTACACCTTC
CASSEAQDNRGYTF
>TRBV7-2|-|TRBD2|TRBJ2-7
TGTGCCAGCAGCATCGCTTCGGGGACTAGCGGTTACTCCTACGAGCAGTACTTC
CASSIASGTSGYSYEQYF
>TRBV6-5|-|-|TRBJ1-6
TGTGCCAGCAGTTCTCGATACCTGGGTTCACCCCTCCACTTT
CASSSRYLGSPLHF
>TRBV5-4|few|-|TRBJ1-4
TGTGCCAGCAGTTCGTCGGTGAATGAAAAACTGTTTTTT
CASSSSVNEKLFF
>TRBV7-8|-|-|TRBJ2-6
TGTGCCAGCAGCTTGGACAGACGCTCTGGGGCCAACGTCCTGACTTTC
CASSLDRRSGANVLTF
>TRBV30|-|-|TRBJ2-3
TGTGCCTGGAGTGTCTGGGACATCTCTAGCACAGATACGCAGTATTTT
CAWSVWDISSTDTQYF
>TRBV7-9|-|TRBD2|TRBJ2-3
TGTGCCAGCAGCTTTGAGACTAGCGGAAATACGCAGTATTTT
CASSFETSGNTQYF
>TRBV19|-|-|TRBJ1-1
TGTGCCAGCAGAAGACAGGCCAGGAACACTGAAGCTTTCTTT
CASRRQARNTEAFF